This T cell receptor (beta chain) was identified during a study of cytomegalovirus exposure and HLA in healthy donors. About this clone itself: Its cognate antigen is unknown.

Looked up from germline, CDR1 is SGDLS and CDR2 is YYNGEE. The CDR3 consists of 12 residues. V was cut by 4 bases and J by 10 bases, with 14 bases left in between. The PCR used 60 Vbeta and 13 Jbeta primers. Measured with immunoSEQ multiplex PCR; TCRdb has only the in-frame clones, and not every one. The sample has 150,000 to 160,000 clones; about 83% are singletons. Study-level findings and limits: The study designated roughly 160 TCR beta chains cytomegalovirus-associated. Reportedly, TCR beta sequences accurately predicted HLA-A and HLA-B alleles in most subjects. Cytomegalovirus status was reportedly diagnosed by the classifier with high specificity and sensitivity. Follow-up analysis found HLA locus-dependent TCR association rates, highest for DRB1 and lowest for HLA-C.

The receptor was isolated from a woman in her 40s in good health and CMV-seronegative. Sequencing input: PBMCs. The gene calls are TRBV9 and TRBJ1-1; D perhaps matches TRBD1 (6 bases). The CDR3 spells CASSLEGVVAFF. The CDR3 bases are TGTGCCAGCAGCCTAGAGGGGGTAGTAGCTTTCTTT.